The 25 T cell receptor beta chains given below trace back to one sample, sequenced in a study of beta chain features in type 1 diabetes. The sequenced template was cDNA made from the entire isolated RNA. Profiled with immunoSEQ multiplex PCR; TCRdb holds only in-frame clones, not every one. This table holds 200,000 to 250,000 clones, 13% to 15% found once. The material sequenced was naive CD4+ T cells from blood. These receptors all come from a woman aged 40 to 50 in good health.

The chain has TRBV10-2 and TRBJ2-7; TRBD1 might be the D (5 bases). CDR1 WSHSY and CDR2 SAAADI come from the germline V gene. This CDR3 comprises 11 residues. The V gene lost 10 bases and the J gene lost 6 bases, with 13 bases spanning the gap. The CDR3 DNA follows: TGCGCCATCGCTACCCAGGGCGAGCAGTACTTC. Its protein is CAIATQGEQYF.

This sequence joins TRBV7-9 and TRBJ1-6; D unresolved. There are 13 residues in the CDR3. The germline gives CDR1 SEHNR, CDR2 FQNEAQ (reference sequence). Trimming shortened V by 0 bases and J by 12 bases, and 9 bases separated the two germline ends. CDR3 nucleotide sequence: TGTGCCAGCAGCTTAGCAGGTGGCGGACCCCTCCACTTT. It codes for CASSLAGGGPLHF.

This clone was picked up many times. The rearrangement links TRBV18 to TRBJ1-6; 7 bases are a match to TRBD1. The V gene's germline CDR1 is KGHSH and CDR2 LQKENI. V was pared by 6 bases and J by 9 bases, with 8 bases of the junction left unmatched. This CDR3 has 14 residues. The CDR3 bases are TGTGCCAGCTCTCTGAAGACAGGGTTTTCACCCCTCCACTTT. Translation: CASSLKTGFSPLHF. The variable domain in full, with the rest retrieved from reference TRBV18 and TRBJ1-6, is NAGVMQNPRHLVRRRGQEARLRCSPMKGHSHVYWYRQLPEEGLKFMVYLQKENIIDESGMPKERFSAEFPKEGPSILRIQQVVRGDSAAYFCASSLKTGFSPLHFGNGTRLTVT.

The rearrangement uses TRBV6-6 and TRBJ1-2, with 7 bases aligning to TRBD1. CDR3 length: 12 residues. The junction had 3 bases not matched to a gene; V was cut back by 7 bases and J by 4 bases. Germline CDR1 and CDR2: MNHNY and SVGAGI (reference sequence). The CDR3 nucleotides are TGTGCCAGCATGCAGGGGGGCTATGGCTACACCTTC. It is translated as CASMQGGYGYTF.

In this sample, this clone turned up a few times. The J gene is TRBJ1-1, the V gene TRBV11-2; weak D call: TRBD1 (5 bases). The CDR3 contains 12 residues. Germline CDR1 reads SGHAT; CDR2 reads FQNNGV. Deletions cut 6 bases from V and 5 bases from J, with 10 bases between. DNA of the CDR3: TGTGCCAGCAGGGGGCAGGGAACTGAAGCTTTCTTT. Residues: CASRGQGTEAFF.

The chain employs TRBV6-6 and TRBJ2-7; 7 nucleotides match TRBD2. V dropped 6 bases and J dropped 7; count of bases not matched to a gene: 9. The CDR3 totals 13 residues. Looked up from germline, CDR1 is MNHNY and CDR2 is SVGAGI (reference sequence). The CDR3 bases are TGTGCCAGCAGGGGGGGACTACTACTGGAGCAGTACTTC. It is translated as CASRGGLLLEQYF.

This clone has more than one count but fewer than ten. At one boundary the junction diverges from the germline segment, which might be a read error. This rearrangement joins TRBV7-7 to TRBJ2-5; 7 nucleotides match TRBD2. This CDR3 region has 17 residues. Germline V gene data show CDR1 as SSHAT and CDR2 as FNYEAQ (reference sequence). CDR3 in DNA: TGTGCTAGCAGCTTATCCTCGGCGGGGGTTCGGGGAGAGACCCAGTACTTC. This gives the protein CASSLSSAGVRGETQYF.

V and J are TRBV11-2 and TRBJ2-3; TRBD1 agrees at 10 bases. This CDR3 is built from 15 residues. Losses at the gene ends were 6 bases for V and 2 bases for J; bases not matched to a gene: 5. Germline values: CDR1 SGHAT, CDR2 FQNNGV. The CDR3 is CASRQTGGVTDTQYF. CDR3 DNA sequence: TGTGCCAGCAGGCAGACAGGGGGCGTCACAGATACGCAGTATTTT.

V is TRBV5-1 and J is TRBJ1-4; 7 bases are a match to TRBD1. The CDR3 sequence is 15 residues long. The trim removed 0 bases at V and 5 bases at J, leaving 4 bases unmatched. The germline gives CDR1 SGHRS, CDR2 YFSETQ. The CDR3 protein is CASSLEGQLNEKLFF. Written as DNA, the CDR3 is TGCGCCAGCAGCTTGGAGGGACAGTTAAATGAAAAACTGTTTTTT.

The chain couples TRBV7-2 to TRBJ1-4; 9 bases are a match to TRBD1. Germline V gene sequence: CDR1 SGHTA, CDR2 FQGNSA. Trimming at V came to 6 bases and at J to 7 bases, leaving 6 bases not matched to a gene. The CDR3 spans 14 residues. The CDR3 coding sequence is TGTGCCAGCAGAAACAGGGGGCGCAGTGAAAAACTGTTTTTT. Translated, it gives CASRNRGRSEKLFF.

This chain connects TRBV5-8 to TRBJ2-3, with 10 bases lining up with TRBD1. Germline CDR1 is SGHTS and CDR2 is YDEGEE. The CDR3 extends over 15 amino acids. The junction had 6 bases not matched to a gene; V was cut back by 4 bases and J by 4 bases. As DNA, the CDR3 is TGTGCCAGCAGCCTGGGACAGGGGAGTTCAGATACGCAGTATTTT. Its translation is CASSLGQGSSDTQYF.

The V call is TRBV13, the J call TRBJ1-2; 8 bases align to TRBD1. The CDR3 has 13 residues. Germline V gene data show CDR1 as PRHDT and CDR2 as FYEKMQ (reference sequence). V dropped 5 bases and J dropped 7; count of bases not matched to a gene: 6. CDR3: CASSMGQEVGYTF. CDR3 nucleotides: TGTGCCAGCAGCATGGGACAGGAGGTTGGCTACACCTTC. Complete variable domain (other parts from reference TRBV13 and TRBJ1-2): AAGVIQSPRHLIKEKRETATLKCYPIPRHDTVYWYQQGPGQDPQFLISFYEKMQSDKGSIPDRFSAQQFSDYHSELNMSSLELGDSALYFCASSMGQEVGYTFGSGTRLTVV.

The rearrangement joins TRBV11-2 to TRBJ1-1, with D possibly being TRBD1 (5 bases). In germline, CDR1 is SGHAT, CDR2 FQNNGV. V shed 2 bases and J shed 0 bases, with 13 bases lying between them. The CDR3 consists of 16 residues. CDR3 sequence: CASSLWQGIMNTEAFF. The DNA for the CDR3 is TGTGCCAGCAGCTTATGGCAGGGTATAATGAACACTGAAGCTTTCTTT.

V is TRBV6-6 and J is TRBJ2-5; possible D gene TRBD2, 6 bases. V lost 6 bases and J 2 bases, leaving 16 bases between the germline ends. The CDR3 has 15 amino acids. The germline V gene encodes CDR1 MNHNY and CDR2 SVGAGI (reference sequence). CDR3 amino acids: CASRSPRGYQETQYF. CDR3 in DNA: TGTGCCAGCAGGTCCCCACGGGGGTATCAAGAGACCCAGTACTTC.

In regard to this clone: This specimen includes other DNA sequences encoding the same CDR3. This chain joins TRBV5-1 and TRBJ1-5; maybe TRBD1 (6 bases). The CDR3 has 15 amino acids. CDR1 SGHRS and CDR2 YFSETQ come from the germline V gene. V shed 0 bases and J shed 0 bases, with 7 bases lying between them. In DNA, the CDR3 is TGCGCCAGCAGCTTGGCAGGGGTTAGCAATCAGCCCCAGCATTTT. Translation: CASSLAGVSNQPQHF. The variable domain in full, with the rest retrieved from reference TRBV5-1 and TRBJ1-5, is KAGVTQTPRYLIKTRGQQVTLSCSPISGHRSVSWYQQTPGQGLQFLFEYFSETQRNKGNFPGRFSGRQFSNSRSEMNVSTLELGDSALYLCASSLAGVSNQPQHFGDGTRLSIL.

This clone was observed a few times. The V and J genes are TRBV5-1 and TRBJ1-1; 9 bases are a match to TRBD1. Looked up from germline, CDR1 is SGHRS and CDR2 is YFSETQ. J lost 2 bases, V lost 1 base, and 9 bases had no gene match. This CDR3 spans 17 amino acids. The CDR3 bases are TGCGCCAGCAGCTTGAGCGCGGGGGACAGGGCAAACACTGAAGCTTTCTTT. Translated: CASSLSAGDRANTEAFF.

The V gene is TRBV19, the J gene TRBJ2-1; D not resolved. Germline-derived CDR1 and CDR2 are LNHDA and SQIVND (reference sequence). V lost 6 bases and J lost 5, with 20 bases in between. This CDR3 contains 16 residues. CDR3 residues: CASSLRPHAPNNEQFF. CDR3 in DNA: TGTGCCAGTAGCTTGAGGCCCCATGCCCCCAACAATGAGCAGTTCTTC.

J is TRBJ1-1 and V is TRBV18, with a weak D call TRBD1 (5 bases). Trimming left V 3 bases short and J 2 bases short, with 16 bases between. The germline V gene has CDR1 KGHSH and CDR2 LQKENI. The CDR3 loop spans 16 amino acids. The CDR3 loop reads CASSPRTGGYNTEAFF. The CDR3 DNA reads as TGTGCCAGCTCACCGCGCACCGGGGGATACAACACTGAAGCTTTCTTT.

The sample holds a few counts of this clone. The genes are TRBV9 and TRBJ2-2; a weak D match, TRBD1 (7 bases). Germline loops: CDR1 SGDLS, CDR2 YYNGEE. The CDR3 is 15 amino acids. Trimming shortened V by 0 bases and J by 4 bases, and 10 bases separated the two germline ends. CDR3 sequence (DNA): TGTGCCAGCAGCGTAGGACAGGGAGGCACCGGGGAGCTGTTTTTT. It translates to CASSVGQGGTGELFF.

The V and J genes are TRBV5-1 and TRBJ2-7; D remains ambiguous. V was cut by 0 bases and J by 1 base, with 8 bases left in between. This CDR3 has 14 amino acids. Germline CDR1 is SGHRS and CDR2 is YFSETQ. CDR3 protein: CASSLGHLSYEQYF. In DNA form, the CDR3 reads TGCGCCAGCAGCTTGGGACACCTATCCTACGAGCAGTACTTC.

The CDR3 DNA is TGTGCCAGCACCCGGGGGGGGGACCAAGAGACCCAGTACTTC. Protein: CASTRGGDQETQYF. V and J are TRBV7-2 and TRBJ2-5; 8 bases align to TRBD2. Germline assignment: CDR1 SGHTA and CDR2 FQGNSA. The CDR3 spans 14 residues. Trimming took 7 bases from V and 0 from J; bases not matched to a gene: 4.

The rearrangement links TRBV29-1 to TRBJ2-2, with TRBD2 matching over 11 bases. After removal of 1 base from V and 2 bases from J, the junction contained 6 bases not matched to a gene. CDR3 length equals 17 residues. Per germline, CDR1 SQVTM and CDR2 ANQGSEA. CDR3 loop: CSVEGLRLAGNTGELFF. CDR3 coding DNA: TGCAGCGTTGAAGGACTAAGACTAGCGGGAAACACCGGGGAGCTGTTTTTT.

The V and J genes are TRBV7-9 and TRBJ1-1, with 7 positions matching TRBD1. The V gene's germline CDR1 is SEHNR and CDR2 FQNEAQ (reference sequence). Losses at the gene ends were 3 bases for V and 7 bases for J; bases not matched to a gene: 8. The CDR3 extends over 14 amino acids. CDR3 loop: CASSFDLTGFEAFF. The CDR3 bases are TGTGCCAGCAGCTTTGACCTGACAGGGTTTGAAGCTTTCTTT.

CDR3 sequence reads: CASSEVVRGNTEAFF. CDR3 DNA: TGTGCCAGCAGTGAAGTTGTCAGGGGGAACACTGAAGCTTTCTTT. The chain links TRBV6-1 to TRBJ1-1, with D perhaps matching TRBD1 (6 bases). Trimming pared 1 base from V and 1 base from J, leaving 10 bases between. Germline-derived CDR1 and CDR2 are MNHNS and SASEGT. The CDR3 sequence is 15 residues long.

This rearrangement joins TRBV19 to TRBJ2-1; 7 bases match TRBD1. The V gene end was trimmed by 3 bases and the J gene end by 7 bases; junction bases not matched to a gene: 9. CDR1 and CDR2 from the germline V gene are LNHDA and SQIVND (reference sequence). CDR3 length: 15 amino acids. The CDR3 nucleotides are TGTGCCAGTAGTATCCCCCTAGAGGGGGCAAATGAGCAGTTCTTC. It encodes CASSIPLEGANEQFF.